This passage covers 26 T cell receptor beta chains from one sample sequenced in a study of blood T cells in healthy people across ages. A J-beta primer mix and a sample-barcoded 5' primer were used in a second PCR of roughly 6 to 11 cycles. Using its own MiXCR run on the 5' RACE reads, TCRdb lists one record per CDR3 protein. This table has fewer than 1 million distinct CDR3 sequences, under 45% appearing once. The sequenced sample was blood. The receptors originated from a man between 60 and 70 years old in good health.

This clonotype came up a few times. Written as DNA, the CDR3 is TGTGCCAGCAGGCACCGGGGCCAAGAGACCCAGTACTTC. It yields the protein CASRHRGQETQYF. This chain connects TRBV6-5 to TRBJ2-5; D is perhaps TRBD2 (5 bases). CDR3 length: 13 residues. The germline V gene encodes CDR1 MNHEY and CDR2 SVGAGI. V was clipped by 6 bases and J by 1 base, with 9 bases between them.

This clonotype was picked up a small number of times. The chain carries TRBV7-2 and TRBJ2-3; D gene unclear. Germline-derived CDR1 and CDR2 are SGHTA and FQGNSA. The CDR3 is 14 amino acids. V was pared by 1 base and J by 2 bases, with 7 bases between. In DNA, the CDR3 is TGTGCCAGCAGCTTAGAAGGTTTCACAGATACGCAGTATTTT. Protein: CASSLEGFTDTQYF.

This clonotype was seen once. CDR3 bases: TGCAGTGCTAGTGCGGGACTCCGCCAAGAGACCCAGTACTTC. It is translated as CSASAGLRQETQYF. V is TRBV20-1 and J is TRBJ2-5; tentatively, D is TRBD2 (6 bases). Trimming pared 3 bases from V and 1 base from J, leaving 12 bases between. From germline, CDR1 is DFQATT and CDR2 SNEGSKA (reference sequence). CDR3 length: 14 residues.

V gene TRBV28 combines with J gene TRBJ2-1; D gene uncertain. V dropped 3 bases and J dropped 6 bases, with 9 bases sitting between them. The CDR3 loop spans 13 amino acids. Per germline, CDR1 MDHEN and CDR2 SYDVKM. The DNA of the CDR3 is TGTGCCAGCAGTTTCCGGCTTGGCAATGAGCAGTTCTTC. Translating gives CASSFRLGNEQFF.

The rearrangement uses TRBV5-1 and TRBJ2-7, with 8 positions matching TRBD2. The J segment lost 0 bases and the V segment lost 4 bases, leaving 9 bases of the junction unmatched. Germline CDR1 is SGHRS and CDR2 is YFSETQ. The CDR3 runs 16 residues. CDR3 DNA sequence: TGCGCCAGCAGCCTAACCTTAGCGGGGTTCTCCTACGAGCAGTACTTC. It codes for CASSLTLAGFSYEQYF.

The V and J genes are TRBV3-1 and TRBJ2-5, with D maybe TRBD2 (6 bases). Germline lookup yields CDR1 LGHDT and CDR2 YNNKEL (reference sequence). This CDR3 has 16 amino acids. The V gene lost 2 bases and the J gene lost 3 bases, with 16 bases spanning the gap. The CDR3 DNA follows: TGTGCCAGCAGCCAACCCAGGGACTGGACAAAAGAGACCCAGTACTTC. It encodes CASSQPRDWTKETQYF.

The chain links TRBV6-6 to TRBJ2-7; D could derive from TRBD1 or TRBD2 (6 bases each). Germline CDR1 is MNHNY and CDR2 is SVGAGI (reference sequence). Trimming removed 8 bases from V and 0 bases from J, with 17 bases in between. This CDR3 contains 15 residues. The DNA of the CDR3 is TGTGCCAGCGGAAGAGGGGGGTCGAGCTCCTACGAGCAGTACTTC. Translating gives CASGRGGSSSYEQYF.

The V call is TRBV20-1, the J call TRBJ2-7; 8 bases line up with TRBD2. The V and J ends lost 5 bases and 2 bases, in that order; junction bases with no gene match: 11. Germline V gene sequence: CDR1 DFQATT, CDR2 SNEGSKA (reference sequence). The CDR3 totals 15 residues. The CDR3: CSAPLAGGLTYEQYF. CDR3 bases: TGCAGTGCTCCTTTGGCGGGGGGCCTCACCTACGAGCAGTACTTC.

The chain carries TRBV7-6 and TRBJ2-7; tentatively, D is TRBD1 (6 bases). In germline, CDR1 is SGHVS, CDR2 FNYEAQ. CDR3 length: 15 residues. V was clipped by 0 bases and J by 3 bases, with 12 bases between them. The CDR3 nucleotides are TGTGCCAGCAGCTTAGCATCGGACAGAAGCTACGAGCAGTACTTC. Its protein is CASSLASDRSYEQYF. The variable domain in full, completed from reference TRBV7-6 and TRBJ2-7, reads GAGVSQSPRYKVTKRGQDVALRCDPISGHVSLYWYRQALGQGPEFLTYFNYEAQQDKSGLPNDRFSAERPEGSISTLTIQRTEQRDSAMYRCASSLASDRSYEQYFGPGTRLTVT.

The J gene is TRBJ2-4, the V gene TRBV5-4; D is perhaps TRBD2 (6 bases). With the DNA end fitting TRBJ2-7 better, the J assignment may be wrong. Germline V gene sequence: CDR1 SGHNT, CDR2 YYREEE (reference sequence). The CDR3 runs to 13 residues. The CDR3 here is CASTTGGDYEQYF. CDR3 nucleotide sequence: TGTGCCAGCACCACCGGCGGGGACTACGAGCAGTACTTC.

This clonotype was counted ten times or more. The CDR3 DNA reads as TGTGCCAGCAGTTACATTTCTAGCGGGGTTGCCTACGAGCAGTACTTC. Protein: CASSYISSGVAYEQYF. The J gene is TRBJ2-7, the V gene TRBV6-2 or TRBV6-3, with 9 bases lining up with TRBD2. V shed 2 bases and J 2 bases; nucleotides not matched to a gene: 7. This CDR3 region has 16 residues. Germline lookup yields CDR1 MNHEY and CDR2 SVGEGT.

The CDR3 here is CASSSRESDTQYF. The CDR3, as DNA: TGTGCCAGCAGCTCTAGGGAGTCAGATACGCAGTATTTT. The chain employs TRBV7-9 and TRBJ2-3, with D perhaps TRBD2 (5 bases). From germline, CDR1 is SEHNR and CDR2 FQNEAQ (reference sequence). The V end was cut by 4 bases, the J end by 4 bases, with 9 bases between. The CDR3 is 13 residues long.

This clonotype is a singleton in its sample. The chain couples TRBV7-6 to TRBJ2-1, with a tentative D call TRBD1 (5 bases). The length of the CDR3 is 13 residues. Germline CDR1 reads SGHVS; CDR2 reads FNYEAQ. V lost 3 bases, J lost 9 bases, and 12 bases lay in between. The CDR3 loop is CASSFLGAGEQFF. The CDR3 DNA reads TGTGCCAGCAGCTTCTTAGGGGCTGGTGAGCAGTTCTTC.

V is TRBV9 and J is TRBJ1-5, with no clear D. The CDR3 has 15 amino acids. Trimming left V 0 bases short and J 0 bases short, with 7 bases between. In germline, CDR1 is SGDLS, CDR2 YYNGEE. This chain's CDR3 is CASSVGANSNQPQHF. CDR3 bases: TGTGCCAGCAGCGTAGGAGCGAATAGCAATCAGCCCCAGCATTTT. Combining the CDR3 with reference TRBV9 and TRBJ1-5 gives the whole variable domain DSGVTQTPKHLITATGQRVTLRCSPRSGDLSVYWYQQSLDQGLQFLIQYYNGEERAKGNILERFSAQQFPDLHSELNLSSLELGDSALYFCASSVGANSNQPQHFGDGTRLSIL.

This clonotype was seen a handful of times. V is TRBV15 and J is TRBJ2-5; D is ambiguous. The V and J ends lost 0 bases and 3 bases respectively, with 8 bases between them. The CDR3 has 14 amino acids. Germline CDR1 and CDR2: LNHNV and YYDKDF (reference sequence). The CDR3 loop is CATSRDLTEETQYF. The CDR3 nucleotides are TGTGCCACCAGCAGAGATCTAACCGAAGAGACCCAGTACTTC.

This clonotype has a handful of counts. The chain links TRBV7-9 to TRBJ1-2; D is unresolved. CDR1 is SEHNR and CDR2 is FQNEAQ in the germline V gene (reference sequence). Trimming cost V 5 bases and J 0 bases, with 13 bases left between them. The CDR3 is made up of 15 amino acids. This CDR3 reads CASSTQDGANYGYTF. DNA for the CDR3: TGTGCCAGCAGCACGCAGGACGGTGCTAACTATGGCTACACCTTC.

This clonotype was found a few times. The chain uses TRBV6-5 and TRBJ2-3; TRBD2 aligns across 8 bases. The V and J ends lost 6 bases and 8 bases, in that order; junction bases with no gene match: 10. Per germline, CDR1 MNHEY and CDR2 SVGAGI. This CDR3 has 14 amino acids. The CDR3 sequence: CASRNSGEPSTQYF. The DNA for the CDR3 is TGTGCCAGCAGGAATAGCGGGGAGCCCAGTACGCAGTATTTT.

The genes are TRBV2 and TRBJ2-1; 7 nucleotides line up with TRBD1. With V trimmed by 8 bases and J by 3 bases, 7 bases remained unmatched. Per germline, CDR1 SNHLY and CDR2 FYNNEI. The CDR3 runs to 14 residues. For the CDR3, the DNA is TGTGCCAGCCGGGACAGAGATAACTACAATGAGCAGTTCTTC. Translated, it gives CASRDRDNYNEQFF.

The rearrangement joins TRBV11-1 to TRBJ2-5, with TRBD2 matching over 8 bases. The J call is in doubt because the DNA end fits TRBJ2-7 better. This CDR3 spans 15 amino acids. Per the germline V gene, CDR1 is SGHAT and CDR2 is FQDESV (reference sequence). CDR3 nucleotides: TGTGCCAGCAGCTCGGGACTAGGGATCTCCTACGAGCAGTACTTC. This codes for CASSSGLGISYEQYF.

This clonotype was seen only a few times. The J gene is TRBJ2-7, the V gene TRBV24-1; TRBD2 matches at 8 bases. CDR1 is KGHDR, CDR2 SFDVKD, per germline. The CDR3 has 15 amino acids. The junction had 13 bases not matched to a gene; V was cut back by 8 bases and J by 5 bases. The CDR3 DNA is TGTGCCACCAAGGTGCAACGGGGGGGCCTCCACGAGCAGTACTTC. Its protein is CATKVQRGGLHEQYF.

The V call is TRBV3-1, the J call TRBJ1-1; 8 bases are a match to TRBD1. With V trimmed by 4 bases and J by 10 bases, 5 bases remained unmatched. The CDR3 loop spans 12 amino acids. Germline V gene data show CDR1 as LGHDT and CDR2 as YNNKEL (reference sequence). The CDR3 nucleotides read TGTGCCAGCAGCCGACGGACAGGGTCAGCTTTCTTT. It translates to CASSRRTGSAFF. The full variable domain, its missing parts supplied by reference TRBV3-1 and TRBJ1-1, is DTAVSQTPKYLVTQMGNDKSIKCEQNLGHDTMYWYKQDSKKFLKIMFSYNNKELIINETVPNRFSPKSPDKAHLNLHINSLELGDSAVYFCASSRRTGSAFFGQGTRLTVV.

This rearrangement joins TRBV3-1 to TRBJ2-5; D is unclear. Looked up from germline, CDR1 is LGHDT and CDR2 is YNNKEL (reference sequence). The CDR3 is made up of 12 amino acids. V was pared by 2 bases and J by 4 bases, with 5 bases between. CDR3 amino acids: CASSQFRETQYF. Here the CDR3 DNA reads TGTGCCAGCAGCCAATTTCGAGAGACCCAGTACTTC.

The chain has TRBV4-3 and TRBJ2-5, with D perhaps TRBD2 (7 bases). Trimming took off 3 bases at V and 4 bases at J, with 21 bases between the two ends. The CDR3 is made up of 17 amino acids. Germline CDR1 reads LGHNA; CDR2 reads YSLEER. The CDR3 reads CASSQSSRGGVGETQYF. The DNA of the CDR3 is TGCGCCAGCAGCCAGAGTTCCCGCGGGGGCGTCGGAGAGACCCAGTACTTC.

This clonotype was seen only a few times. This chain uses TRBV20-1 with TRBJ2-1, with 8 bases that match TRBD2. The CDR3 totals 18 residues. J lost 0 bases, V lost 2 bases, and 12 bases had no gene match. Germline V CDR1 and CDR2: DFQATT, SNEGSKA (reference sequence). CDR3 region: CSARLSGGGSSSYNEQFF. CDR3 sequence (DNA): TGCAGTGCTAGACTGAGTGGCGGGGGGTCGAGCTCCTACAATGAGCAGTTCTTC.

The V and J genes are TRBV20-1 and TRBJ1-5; no clear D gene. This CDR3 has 14 residues. Germline V CDR1 and CDR2: DFQATT, SNEGSKA (reference sequence). V was trimmed by 2 bases and J by 4 bases, leaving 12 bases between them. The CDR3, as DNA: TGCAGTGCTAGACCTGACGGAATTAATCAGCCCCAGCATTTT. Translating it yields CSARPDGINQPQHF.

This clonotype turned up a few times. The chain uses TRBV20-1 and TRBJ1-2; D ambiguous. This CDR3 spans 16 amino acids. Germline V CDR1 and CDR2: DFQATT, SNEGSKA (reference sequence). V lost 0 bases to trimming and J lost 5 bases, with 19 bases between them. DNA for the CDR3: TGCAGTGCTAGAGATTCCCCGAGGACCCTTAGTTATGGCTACACCTTC. It specifies CSARDSPRTLSYGYTF.